A single sample gave rise to the 31 T cell receptor beta chains below, sequenced in a study of cytomegalovirus exposure and HLA in healthy donors. Primers for the PCR totalled 60 Vbeta and 13 Jbeta. Sequencing was performed with immunoSEQ multiplex PCR; in TCRdb, only in-frame clones are kept and a portion is missing. The sample includes approximately 180,000 clones, about 75% of them seen just once. Sequencing used PBMCs. All receptors come from a man in his forties in good health and CMV-seropositive.

V and J are TRBV7-3 and TRBJ2-1, with 9 nucleotides matching TRBD1. The CDR3 is made up of 15 amino acids. The J segment lost 4 bases and the V segment lost 2 bases, leaving 3 bases of the junction unmatched. The germline gives CDR1 SGHTA, CDR2 FQGTGA. This chain's CDR3 is CASSLQGQGYNEQFF. The CDR3 DNA reads TGTGCCAGCAGCTTACAGGGACAGGGATACAATGAGCAGTTCTTC.

The rearrangement joins TRBV15 to TRBJ2-3; TRBD1 is a possible D gene (5 bases). Trimming took 0 bases from V and 2 from J, leaving 12 bases between them. Germline V gene lookup returns CDR1 LNHNV and CDR2 YYDKDF (reference sequence). The CDR3 spans 16 residues. The CDR3 nucleotides are TGTGCCACCAGCAGAGATTCAGGGTTATTCACAGATACGCAGTATTTT. This sequence encodes CATSRDSGLFTDTQYF.

This clone was found once. The chain employs TRBV2 and TRBJ2-7, with no clear D. The CDR3 covers 12 residues. Germline-derived CDR1 and CDR2 are SNHLY and FYNNEI. V dropped 9 bases and J dropped 6 bases, with 15 bases sitting between them. The CDR3 region has the DNA TGTGCCAGTATTTCCGACTTGGGCGAGCAGTACTTC. Translation gives CASISDLGEQYF. Filled out from reference TRBV2 and TRBJ2-7, the complete variable domain reads EPEVTQTPSHQVTQMGQEVILRCVPISNHLYFYWYRQILGQKVEFLVSFYNNEISEKSEIFDDQFSVERPDGSNFTLKIRSTKLEDSAMYFCASISDLGEQYFGPGTRLTVT.

The V and J genes are TRBV6-1 and TRBJ2-4; 10 bases align to TRBD2. V was pared by 4 bases and J by 12 bases, with 12 bases of the junction left unmatched. The CDR3 has 15 amino acids. CDR1 and CDR2 (germline): MNHNS, SASEGT. The CDR3 spells CASSAALAGVSSQYF. Here the CDR3 DNA reads TGTGCCAGCAGTGCCGCGCTAGCGGGAGTCAGCAGTCAGTACTTC.

The chain joins TRBV2 to TRBJ2-7; 8 positions match TRBD1. This CDR3 spans 13 amino acids. V was clipped by 6 bases and J by 4 bases; unmatched bases: 5. Per germline, CDR1 SNHLY and CDR2 FYNNEI. The CDR3 is CASSRDRSYEQYF. The DNA for the CDR3 is TGTGCCAGCAGCAGGGACAGGTCTTACGAGCAGTACTTC.

V and J are TRBV6-6 and TRBJ2-2, with D maybe TRBD2 (5 bases). With 4 bases removed from V and 7 bases from J, the gap between germline ends came to 7 bases. The CDR3 contains 12 residues. In germline, CDR1 is MNHNY, CDR2 SVGAGI (reference sequence). For the CDR3, the DNA is TGTGCCAGCAGTTCCGAGGGCGGGGAGCTGTTTTTT. It yields the protein CASSSEGGELFF.

CDR3: CASSSGQGLNQPQHF. CDR3 sequence (DNA): TGTGCCAGCAGCTCGGGACAGGGGCTTAATCAGCCCCAGCATTTT. The V call is TRBV6-5, the J call TRBJ1-5; TRBD1 aligns across 10 bases. The CDR3 spans 15 residues. Per germline, CDR1 MNHEY and CDR2 SVGAGI. Losses at the gene ends were 6 bases for V and 4 bases for J; bases not matched to a gene: 6.

A single count supports this clone. The chain recombines TRBV5-6 with TRBJ2-5; 12 positions agree with TRBD2. The closer fit of TRBJ2-7 to the DNA end suggests the J call may be wrong. The germline CDR1 and CDR2 sequences are SGHDT and YYEEEE. This CDR3 comprises 15 residues. CDR3: CASSLLAGGIREQYF. In DNA form, the CDR3 reads TGTGCCAGCAGCCTCCTAGCGGGAGGGATTCGCGAGCAGTACTTC.

The chain couples TRBV7-9 to TRBJ2-7, with a tentative D call TRBD2 (6 bases). Germline CDR1 and CDR2: SEHNR and FQNEAQ (reference sequence). The CDR3 is made up of 14 amino acids. V was trimmed by 3 bases and J by 2 bases, leaving 11 bases between them. The CDR3 loop is CASSFGSATYEQYF. CDR3 in DNA: TGTGCCAGCAGCTTCGGGAGCGCGACCTACGAGCAGTACTTC.

A single count supports this clone. The J gene is TRBJ1-2, the V gene TRBV11-2; 7 nucleotides align to TRBD1. The CDR3 runs to 12 residues. Trimming took 5 bases from V and 6 from J; bases not matched to a gene: 3. Germline V gives CDR1 SGHAT, CDR2 FQNNGV. The chain's CDR3 is CASSRQGNGYTF. CDR3 DNA sequence: TGTGCCAGCAGCCGACAGGGAAATGGCTACACCTTC.

CDR3 in DNA: TGTGCCAGCAGCTATGGTGGGGGCTACAATCAGCCCCAGCATTTT. Its protein product is CASSYGGGYNQPQHF. V gene TRBV7-9 combines with J gene TRBJ1-5; weak D call: TRBD1 (6 bases). Germline V lookup: CDR1 SEHNR, CDR2 FQNEAQ (reference sequence). The CDR3 loop spans 15 amino acids. Trimming stripped 4 bases from V and 3 bases from J, with 13 bases between.

The chain couples TRBV11-2 to TRBJ1-1, with 7 bases lining up with TRBD1. Germline CDR1 and CDR2: SGHAT and FQNNGV. V was clipped by 3 bases and J by 5 bases; unmatched bases: 9. This CDR3 has 15 amino acids. The CDR3 DNA reads as TGTGCCAGCAGCTTTGGCCCCACAGGGGTAACTGAAGCTTTCTTT. This encodes CASSFGPTGVTEAFF.

The V gene is TRBV2, the J gene TRBJ2-5, with a weak D call TRBD1 (5 bases). V lost 5 bases to trimming and J lost 1 base, with 8 bases between them. The germline gives CDR1 SNHLY, CDR2 FYNNEI. CDR3 length: 13 amino acids. The chain's CDR3 is CASSWQGQETQYF. For the CDR3, the DNA is TGTGCCAGCAGTTGGCAGGGCCAAGAGACCCAGTACTTC. Full variable domain (missing parts from reference TRBV2 and TRBJ2-5): EPEVTQTPSHQVTQMGQEVILRCVPISNHLYFYWYRQILGQKVEFLVSFYNNEISEKSEIFDDQFSVERPDGSNFTLKIRSTKLEDSAMYFCASSWQGQETQYFGPGTRLLVL.

This chain connects TRBV19 to TRBJ2-3, with 7 nucleotides matching TRBD2. With V trimmed by 10 bases and J by 8 bases, 9 bases remained unmatched. Germline lookup yields CDR1 LNHDA and CDR2 SQIVND (reference sequence). CDR3 size: 12 residues. Here the CDR3 DNA reads TGTGCCACGGCGGGAGTGCGTGGTACGCAGTATTTT. It translates to CATAGVRGTQYF.

This chain links TRBV6-1 with TRBJ1-5; 7 bases fit TRBD1. Unmatched junction bases numbered 7, after V lost 1 base and J lost 4 bases. This CDR3 contains 16 residues. Per the germline V gene, CDR1 is MNHNS and CDR2 is SASEGT. CDR3 residues: CASSEGVGDSNQPQHF. The CDR3 bases are TGTGCCAGCAGTGAAGGCGTGGGGGACAGTAATCAGCCCCAGCATTTT.

The chain employs TRBV21-1 and TRBJ2-3; the table's D gene call, TRBD2, was not cross checked with the DNA. TRBV21-1 is a pseudogene segment. The CDR3 extends over 15 amino acids. The CDR3 sequence is CASSRETKPTDTQYF. The DNA of the CDR3 is TGTGCCAGCAGCAGAGAGACTAAACCGACAGATACGCAGTATTTT.

This chain links TRBV7-2 with TRBJ2-5; 8 bases map to TRBD1. Germline V gives CDR1 SGHTA, CDR2 FQGNSA. The CDR3 extends over 15 amino acids. The J segment lost 1 base and the V segment lost 2 bases, leaving 3 bases of the junction unmatched. The CDR3: CASSLQGASQETQYF. DNA of the CDR3: TGTGCCAGCAGCTTACAGGGGGCGTCCCAAGAGACCCAGTACTTC.

J is TRBJ2-1 and V is TRBV9; 12 nucleotides agree with TRBD1. This CDR3 is 15 amino acids long. Trimming removed 5 bases from V and 7 bases from J; junction bases left unmatched: 7. The germline gives CDR1 SGDLS, CDR2 YYNGEE. As DNA, the CDR3 is TGTGCCAGCAGTGCCGGGACAGGGGGCAAAAATGAGCAGTTCTTC. As protein: CASSAGTGGKNEQFF.

The V gene is TRBV11-2, the J gene TRBJ2-3; no clear D. From germline, CDR1 is SGHAT and CDR2 FQNNGV. V was clipped by 5 bases and J by 0 bases, with 15 bases between them. The CDR3 consists of 16 residues. The CDR3 DNA reads as TGTGCCAGCAGCCAATCTGGGCAACGCAGCACAGATACGCAGTATTTT. Translating gives CASSQSGQRSTDTQYF.

As for this clone: Other DNA sequences in this specimen translate into the identical CDR3. V gene TRBV11-2 combines with J gene TRBJ1-1; D unresolved. CDR3 length: 14 residues. From germline, CDR1 is SGHAT and CDR2 FQNNGV. Between the trimmed V and J ends, which lost 2 bases and 5 bases, there was a span of 12 bases. CDR3 residues: CASSLLPLATEAFF. CDR3 in DNA: TGTGCCAGCAGCTTATTGCCGTTAGCAACTGAAGCTTTCTTT. Combining the CDR3 with reference TRBV11-2 and TRBJ1-1 gives the whole variable domain EAGVAQSPRYKIIEKRQSVAFWCNPISGHATLYWYQQILGQGPKLLIQFQNNGVVDDSQLPKDRFSAERLKGVDSTLKIQPAKLEDSAVYLCASSLLPLATEAFFGQGTRLTVV.

CDR3 sequence (DNA): TGTGCCAGCAGCTTAATTTTCATAGGCGGAACCTACGAGCAGTACTTC. Its translation is CASSLIFIGGTYEQYF. V and J are TRBV7-9 and TRBJ2-5; D gene uncertain. The DNA end lines up better with TRBJ2-7; the J call may be wrong. CDR1 is SEHNR and CDR2 is FQNEAQ in the germline V gene (reference sequence). The CDR3 spans 16 residues.

V usage is TRBV19 and J usage is TRBJ2-5; no firm D call. The CDR3 covers 11 residues. V was cut by 3 bases and J by 5 bases, with 4 bases left in between. Germline V lookup: CDR1 LNHDA, CDR2 SQIVND (reference sequence). The CDR3 region has the DNA TGTGCCAGTAGTATCTCGGAGACCCAGTACTTC. Translating it yields CASSISETQYF.

The V call is TRBV5-6, the J call TRBJ1-2, with D possibly being TRBD1 (6 bases). In germline, CDR1 is SGHDT, CDR2 YYEEEE. V lost 3 bases and J lost 3, with 9 bases in between. CDR3 length: 13 residues. Here the CDR3 reads CASSSGQYYGYTF. The DNA of the CDR3 is TGTGCCAGCAGCTCTGGACAGTACTATGGCTACACCTTC. Supplemented by reference TRBV5-6 and TRBJ1-2, the full variable domain reads DAGVTQSPTHLIKTRGQQVTLRCSPKSGHDTVSWYQQALGQGPQFIFQYYEEEERQRGNFPDRFSGHQFPNYSSELNVNALLLGDSALYLCASSSGQYYGYTFGSGTRLTVV.

This chain joins TRBV4-1 and TRBJ2-4, with D maybe TRBD2 (5 bases). The CDR3 has 13 amino acids. Per germline, CDR1 MGHRA and CDR2 YSYEKL. The germline V and J ends were trimmed by 0 bases and 9 bases, with 9 bases remaining between them. As DNA, the CDR3 is TGCGCCAGCAGCCAAGAGGAGGCAGGCATTCAGTACTTC. Translating gives CASSQEEAGIQYF.

V usage is TRBV30 and J usage is TRBJ1-5, with D maybe TRBD1 (5 bases). Trimming removed 1 base from V and 5 bases from J, with 9 bases in between. The CDR3 covers 13 residues. From germline, CDR1 is GTSNPN and CDR2 SVGIG (reference sequence). The CDR3 reads CAWSARVHQPQHF. In nucleotides, the CDR3 is TGTGCCTGGAGTGCCAGGGTCCATCAGCCCCAGCATTTT.

This sequence joins TRBV6-1 and TRBJ1-1; 7 bases map to TRBD1. Germline V gene lookup returns CDR1 MNHNS and CDR2 SASEGT. This CDR3 spans 14 amino acids. With V trimmed by 5 bases and J by 1 base, 4 bases remained unmatched. This CDR3 reads CASSWDRSNTEAFF. The DNA of the CDR3 is TGTGCCAGCAGTTGGGACAGATCGAACACTGAAGCTTTCTTT.

The V gene is TRBV9, the J gene TRBJ1-6; D gene unclear. V lost 0 bases and J 6 bases, leaving 10 bases between the germline ends. This CDR3 region has 15 residues. Per germline, CDR1 SGDLS and CDR2 YYNGEE. In nucleotides, the CDR3 is TGTGCCAGCAGCGTAGGGAAGACTGGTAATTCACCCCTCCACTTT. Translation: CASSVGKTGNSPLHF.

A remark on this clone: At one boundary the junction diverges from the germline segment, which might be a read error. The chain recombines TRBV5-1 with TRBJ2-6, with D possibly TRBD2 on 7 matching bases. This CDR3 is 14 amino acids long. Germline V lookup: CDR1 SGHRS, CDR2 YFSETQ. The chain's CDR3 is CASSDSRGANGLTF. CDR3 DNA sequence: TGCGCCAGCAGCGACAGCCGGGGGGCCAACGGCCTGACTTTC.

The rearrangement uses TRBV10-1 and TRBJ2-3, with D hard to call. CDR1 WNHNN and CDR2 SYGVQD come from the germline V gene (reference sequence). This CDR3 is built from 15 residues. V was clipped by 3 bases and J by 1 base, with 11 bases between them. The CDR3 coding sequence is TGCGCCAGCAGTGACCCCGCGCTGGGCACAGATACGCAGTATTTT. As protein: CASSDPALGTDTQYF.

On this clone itself: The same CDR3 also results from other DNA sequences found in this sample. The rearrangement links TRBV9 to TRBJ2-5; 7 bases map to TRBD2. V trimming: 2 bases; J trimming: 3 bases; junction bases outside the gene matches: 1. CDR1 and CDR2 from the germline V gene are SGDLS and YYNGEE. The CDR3 spans 13 residues. The CDR3 region has the DNA TGTGCCAGCAGCGTGGGAGGGGAAGAGACCCAGTACTTC. Its protein product is CASSVGGEETQYF.

The V call is TRBV6-6, the J call TRBJ2-7; D remains ambiguous. Germline V gene lookup returns CDR1 MNHNY and CDR2 SVGAGI (reference sequence). The CDR3 is 13 amino acids. V dropped 2 bases and J dropped 3 bases, with 8 bases sitting between them. CDR3 nucleotide sequence: TGTGCCAGCAGTTACGTTGCCGGCTACGAGCAGTACTTC. This encodes CASSYVAGYEQYF.